The clone carrying this T cell receptor (beta chain) has at least ten counts. The antigen remains unidentified. This CDR3 comprises 13 residues. Germline-derived CDR1 and CDR2 are SQVTM and ANQGSEA. V lost 2 bases to trimming and J lost 6 bases, with 13 bases between them. The data originate from a study of T cells in Graves' hyperthyroidism and ophthalmopathy. In the study overall: Prior to any treatment, at the point of initial diagnosis, peripheral blood was collected.

Researchers took RNA transcripts and amplified the TCR beta CDR3 regions from them. Primed by the HTBI set, a first-round RT-PCR was run on the TCR CDR3. TCRdb reprocessed the multiplex PCR reads via MiXCR and lists one record per CDR3 protein. The repertoire consists of approximately 520,000 distinct CDR3 sequences, with roughly a quarter occurring once and the leading ten covering approximately 11%. Exclusion followed for patients with uncontrolled infection, other autoimmune disease, pregnancy or lactation. Fresh peripheral blood, under 13 ml, was the source of the PBMCs. General study results and limits: Peripheral blood also featured most of the thyroid clonotypes expanded above 0.001.

Source material: blood. The V and J genes are TRBV29-1 and TRBJ1-2; perhaps TRBD1 as D (5 bases). This sequence originates from a young woman with Graves' ophthalmopathy. As DNA, the CDR3 is TGCAGCGTTGAATCGGGACGTCTTAATGGCTACACCTTC. It translates to CSVESGRLNGYTF.